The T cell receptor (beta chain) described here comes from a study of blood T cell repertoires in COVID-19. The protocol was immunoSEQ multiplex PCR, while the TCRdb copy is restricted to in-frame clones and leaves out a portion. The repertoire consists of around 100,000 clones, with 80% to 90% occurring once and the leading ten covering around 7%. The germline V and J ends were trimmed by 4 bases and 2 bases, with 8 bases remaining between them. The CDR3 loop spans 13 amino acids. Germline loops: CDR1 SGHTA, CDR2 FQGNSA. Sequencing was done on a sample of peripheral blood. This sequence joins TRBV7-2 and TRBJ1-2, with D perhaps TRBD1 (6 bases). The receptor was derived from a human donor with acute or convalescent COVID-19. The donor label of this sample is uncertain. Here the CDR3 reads CASSSTGNYGYTF. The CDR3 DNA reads TGTGCCAGCAGCTCCACAGGGAACTATGGCTACACCTTC.